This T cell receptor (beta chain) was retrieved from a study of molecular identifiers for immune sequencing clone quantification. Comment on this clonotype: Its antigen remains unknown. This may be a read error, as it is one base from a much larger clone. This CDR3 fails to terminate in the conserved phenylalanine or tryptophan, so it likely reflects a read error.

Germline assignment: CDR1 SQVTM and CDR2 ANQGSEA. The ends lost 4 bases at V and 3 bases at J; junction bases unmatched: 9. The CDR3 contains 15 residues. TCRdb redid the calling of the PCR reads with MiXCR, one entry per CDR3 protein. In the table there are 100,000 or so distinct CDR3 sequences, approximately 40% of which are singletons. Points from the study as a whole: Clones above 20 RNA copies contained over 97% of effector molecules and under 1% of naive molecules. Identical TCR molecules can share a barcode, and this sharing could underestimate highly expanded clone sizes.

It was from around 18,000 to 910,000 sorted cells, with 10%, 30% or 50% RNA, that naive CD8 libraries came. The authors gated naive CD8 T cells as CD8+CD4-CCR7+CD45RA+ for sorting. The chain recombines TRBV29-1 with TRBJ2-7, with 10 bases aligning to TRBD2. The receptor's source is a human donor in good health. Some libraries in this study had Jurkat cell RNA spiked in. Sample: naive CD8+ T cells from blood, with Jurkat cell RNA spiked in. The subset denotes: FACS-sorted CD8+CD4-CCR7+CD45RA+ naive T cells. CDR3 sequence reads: CSVVLGLATFYEQYI. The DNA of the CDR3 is TGCAGCGTTGTCTTGGGACTAGCGACCTTCTACGAGCAGTACATC.